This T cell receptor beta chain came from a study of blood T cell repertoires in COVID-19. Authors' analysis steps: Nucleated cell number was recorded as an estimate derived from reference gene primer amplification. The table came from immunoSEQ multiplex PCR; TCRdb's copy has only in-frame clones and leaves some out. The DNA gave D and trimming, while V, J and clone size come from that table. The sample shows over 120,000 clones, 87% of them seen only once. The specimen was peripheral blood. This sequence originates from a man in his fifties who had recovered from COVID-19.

CDR3 residues: CASSPDGGGAEAFF. The CDR3 nucleotides read TGTGCCAGCAGCCCGGACGGTGGCGGGGCTGAAGCTTTCTTT. The V call is TRBV11-2, the J call TRBJ1-1; D gene ambiguous. The CDR3 sequence is 14 residues long. Germline lookup yields CDR1 SGHAT and CDR2 FQNNGV. Trimming pared 5 bases from V and 6 bases from J, leaving 16 bases between.